The following is a T cell receptor (beta chain) sequence with its context. As yet, its antigen is unknown. The data were taken from a study of shared clonotypes between healthy human individuals. Nashville, Tennessee was home to all donors, who were Caucasian adults. TCRdb keeps only in-frame clones here, not all; method: immunoSEQ multiplex PCR. The data hold some 500,000 clones, with approximately 79% observed a single time. Study-level points and caveats: Sampling included only blood; tissue repertoires likely differ.

The sequenced sample consisted of PBMCs. The sequence was obtained from a woman in her 40s in good health. Some clones in this sample may be carry-over from other donors' samples.

This CDR3 is CASSFGFFSREQYF. The CDR3 DNA reads TGTGCCAGCAGCTTCGGATTCTTTTCTCGCGAGCAGTACTTC. The J gene is TRBJ2-7, the V gene TRBV7-2; D is unclear. The CDR3 is made up of 14 amino acids. Trimming stripped 3 bases from V and 6 bases from J, with 15 bases between. CDR1 SGHTA and CDR2 FQGNSA come from the germline V gene.